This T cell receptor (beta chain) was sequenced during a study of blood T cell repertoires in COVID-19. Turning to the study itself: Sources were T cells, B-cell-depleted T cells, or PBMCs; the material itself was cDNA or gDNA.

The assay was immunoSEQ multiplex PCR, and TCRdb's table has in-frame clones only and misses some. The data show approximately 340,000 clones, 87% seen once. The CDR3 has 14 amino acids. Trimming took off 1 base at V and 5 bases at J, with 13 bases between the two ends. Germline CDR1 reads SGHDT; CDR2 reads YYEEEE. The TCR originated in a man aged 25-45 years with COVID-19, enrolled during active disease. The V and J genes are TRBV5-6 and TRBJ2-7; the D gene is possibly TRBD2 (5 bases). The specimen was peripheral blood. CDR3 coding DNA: TGTGCCAGCAGCTTGAGAGAGGGAATACACGAGCAGTACTTC. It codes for CASSLREGIHEQYF.